The clone carrying this TCR beta chain was seen only a few times. Time point noted: patch test 2, 6 weeks after DPC sensitization. Treatment specified: therapeutic diphenylcyclopropenone sensitization with weekly scalp DPC. Trimming pared 0 bases from V and 1 base from J, leaving 16 bases between. This CDR3 is built from 17 residues. Germline V gene data show CDR1 as WNHNN and CDR2 as SYGVQD (reference sequence). The data are from a study of human T cells and chemical hapten exposure. TCRdb passed the RACE reads through MiXCR, listing each CDR3 protein once. The repertoire has about 140,000 distinct CDR3 sequences, about 11% of them found once; the top ten carry 1.2% to 1.5%.

The source was whole blood, collected in connection with sensitization to the hapten diphenylcyclopropenone (DPC). The genes are TRBV10-1 and TRBJ2-7, with a tentative D call TRBD2 (5 bases). The sequence derives from a woman aged 50 to 60 with alopecia areata. Some clones in this sample may be carry-over from other donors' samples. As DNA, the CDR3 is TGCGCCAGCAGTGAGTCGACAAGCGGCTACACGTCCTACGAGCAGTACTTC. Encoded protein: CASSESTSGYTSYEQYF.